Listed below are T cell receptor gamma chains from one sample, sequenced in a study of gamma-delta chains in newborns, infants, children. TCRdb fed the reads into CATT to redo clone calling. The sample records over a thousand gamma-chain clones, approximately 2.9% being singletons. Sample: blood. The receptors stem from a child who was a newborn, infant or young child, either healthy, febrile or measles-vaccinated (not recorded which). Both conserved end residues are part of each CDR3. The order of the fields is J gene, clone size, V gene, CDR3 DNA, CDR3 protein. Some rows mark clone size as missing; the rest say once, few, many or name a class of expanded clone.

>TRGJP|medium-sized|TRGV9
TGTGCCTTGTGGGAGGGCAAGCAAGAGTTGGGCAAAAAAATCAAGGTATTT
CALWEGKQELGKKIKVF
>TRGJP1|few|TRGV8
TGTGCCACCTGGGATACTGGTTGGTTCAAGATATTT
CATWDTGWFKIF
>TRGJP|medium-sized|TRGV9
TGTGCCTTGTGGGTCCCTGAGAGGTTGGGCAAAAAAATCAAGGTATTT
CALWVPERLGKKIKVF
>TRGJP1|medium-sized|TRGV4
TGTGCCACCGGCACTGGTTGGTTCAAGATATTT
CATGTGWFKIF
>TRGJP|-|TRGV9
TGTGCCTTGTGGGAGGTGCTCAAAGAGTTGGGCAAAAAAATCAAGGTATTT
CALWEVLKELGKKIKVF
>TRGJP|-|TRGV9
TGTACCTTGTGGGAGGAACAAGAGTTGGGCAAAAAAATCAAGGTATTT
CTLWEEQELGKKIKVF
>TRGJP|medium-sized|TRGV9
TGTGCCTTGTGGGAGGTGCTTGAGTTGGGCAAAAAAATCAAGGTATTT
CALWEVLELGKKIKVF
>TRGJP|large|TRGV9
TGTGCCTTGTGGGAGGTGATTCAAGAGTTGGGCAAAAAAATCAAGGTATTT
CALWEVIQELGKKIKVF
>TRGJP1|medium-sized|TRGV8
TGTGCCCCCAGTTGGTTCAAGATATTT
CAPSWFKIF
>TRGJ1/TRGJ2|medium-sized|TRGV2
TGTGCCACCTGGCCTAAAAATTATTATAGGAAACTCTTT
CATWPKNYYRKLF
>TRGJP|-|TRGV9
TGTGCCTTGTGGGAGGTGTCTTCGGAGTTGGGCAAAAAAATCAAGGTATTT
CALWEVSSELGKKIKVF
>TRGJP|medium-sized|TRGV9
TGTGCCTTGTGGGAGGTGCTAGCGGGCAAAAAAATCAAGGTATTT
CALWEVLAGKKIKVF
>TRGJP|few|TRGV9
TGTGCCTTGTGGGATTCAGAGTCGGACAAAAAAATCAAGGTATTT
CALWDSESDKKIKVF
>TRGJP|large|TRGV9
TGTGCCTTGTGGGAGGTCGGCCTTCAAGAGTTGGGCAAAAAAATCAAGGTATTT
CALWEVGLQELGKKIKVF
>TRGJP|medium-sized|TRGV9
TGTGCCTTGTGGGAGCCCCCGTTGGGCAAAAAAATCAAGGTATTT
CALWEPPLGKKIKVF
>TRGJP2|-|TRGV3
TGTGCCACCTGGGACGGCACCCTCACTAGTAGTGATTGGATCAAGACGTTT
CATWDGTLTSSDWIKTF
>TRGJP|hyperexpanded|TRGV9
TGTGCCTTGTGGGAGGTGCAAGAGTTGGGCAAAAAAATCAAGGTATTT
CALWEVQELGKKIKVF